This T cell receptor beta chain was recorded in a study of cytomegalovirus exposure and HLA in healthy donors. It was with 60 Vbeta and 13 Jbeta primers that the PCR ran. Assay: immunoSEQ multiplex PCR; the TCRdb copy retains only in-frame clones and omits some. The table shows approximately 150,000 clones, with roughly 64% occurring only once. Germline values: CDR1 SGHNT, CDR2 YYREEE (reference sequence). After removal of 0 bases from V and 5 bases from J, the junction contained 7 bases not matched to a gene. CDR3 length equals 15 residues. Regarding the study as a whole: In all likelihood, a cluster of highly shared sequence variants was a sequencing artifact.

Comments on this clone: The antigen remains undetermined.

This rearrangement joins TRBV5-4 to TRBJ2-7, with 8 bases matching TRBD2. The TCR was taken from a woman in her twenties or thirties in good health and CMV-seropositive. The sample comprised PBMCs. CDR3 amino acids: CASSLVAGGANEQYF. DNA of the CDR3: TGTGCCAGCAGCTTGGTTGCGGGAGGAGCGAACGAGCAGTACTTC.